These 9 T cell receptor beta chains were all obtained from the same sample, sequenced in a study of control samples from healthy donors and cancer patients. The table came from immunoSEQ multiplex PCR; TCRdb's copy has only in-frame clones and leaves some out. The data show about 75,000 clones, 94% seen once. Sequenced sample: blood. These receptors were collected from a middle-aged woman in good health.

The chain links TRBV5-6 to TRBJ2-7; possibly TRBD2 for D (6 bases). Germline V CDR1 and CDR2: SGHDT, YYEEEE. This CDR3 has 12 amino acids. V was trimmed by 4 bases and J by 4 bases, leaving 9 bases between them. CDR3 sequence reads: CASSRDFYEQYF. The DNA for the CDR3 is TGTGCCAGCAGCCGGGACTTTTACGAGCAGTACTTC.

The chain carries TRBV6-4 and TRBJ2-1; 12 bases agree with TRBD2. The V segment lost 2 bases and the J segment 6 bases; nucleotides outside the gene matches: 5. CDR3 length: 16 amino acids. CDR1 is MRHNA, CDR2 SNTAGT, per germline. The CDR3 DNA is TGTGCCAGCAGTGACAAGGGACTAGCGGGCGTCAATGAGCAGTTCTTC. As protein: CASSDKGLAGVNEQFF.

The J gene is TRBJ1-6, the V gene TRBV5-4; 8 bases align to TRBD1. J was trimmed by 7 bases and V by 1 base; bases with no gene match: 4. This CDR3 spans 15 amino acids. Germline-derived CDR1 and CDR2 are SGHNT and YYREEE (reference sequence). CDR3 residues: CASSLRTGPNSPLHF. As DNA, the CDR3 is TGTGCCAGCAGCTTGAGGACAGGGCCGAATTCACCCCTCCACTTT.

This clone was found once. The sample holds other DNA sequences that translate to the same CDR3. The CDR3 DNA reads as TGTGCCAGCAGCCCGGGACAGGGCTATGGCTACACCTTC. It yields the protein CASSPGQGYGYTF. This chain links TRBV14 with TRBJ1-2; 9 positions agree with TRBD1. Germline loops: CDR1 SGHDN, CDR2 FVKESK. V lost 4 bases, J lost 4 bases, and 1 base stayed unmatched. The CDR3 has 13 amino acids.

V and J are TRBV12-3 or TRBV12-4 and TRBJ1-2, with D possibly TRBD1 on 5 matching bases. V lost 5 bases and J 8 bases, leaving 9 bases between the germline ends. The CDR3 runs 11 residues. The CDR3 nucleotides read TGTGCCAGCAGTCTCGGGGCGGGCTACACCTTC. Amino acid sequence: CASSLGAGYTF.

This rearrangement joins TRBV2 to TRBJ1-5, with D perhaps matching TRBD1 (5 bases). Germline CDR1 reads SNHLY; CDR2 reads FYNNEI. This CDR3 is 13 amino acids long. Trimming took off 8 bases at V and 3 bases at J, with 11 bases between the two ends. CDR3 nucleotides: TGTGCCAGCGAGGAAGGGGCCAATCAGCCCCAGCATTTT. Translation: CASEEGANQPQHF.

The chain uses TRBV7-2 and TRBJ1-1; D is unclear. Trimming took 5 bases from V and 11 from J, leaving 9 bases between them. Germline V gene lookup returns CDR1 SGHTA and CDR2 FQGNSA. The CDR3 runs 10 residues. CDR3 sequence: CASSNYRAFF. The CDR3 coding sequence is TGTGCCAGCAGCAACTATAGGGCTTTCTTT.

The V gene is TRBV12-3 or TRBV12-4, the J gene TRBJ2-1, with 7 bases lining up with TRBD2. Trimming cost V 5 bases and J 8 bases; bases outside gene matches: 6. There are 13 residues in the CDR3. CDR3 sequence reads: CASSISLADEQFF. The CDR3 region has the DNA TGTGCCAGCAGTATCTCGCTAGCGGATGAGCAGTTCTTC.

This sequence joins TRBV12-3 or TRBV12-4 and TRBJ1-4; D uncertain. V lost 7 bases and J 5 bases, leaving 11 bases between the germline ends. The CDR3 loop spans 13 amino acids. For the CDR3, the DNA is TGTGCCAGCAAACCAGGTCAGAATGAAAAACTGTTTTTT. Residues: CASKPGQNEKLFF.